This T cell receptor (beta chain) originates from a study of T cells after yellow fever vaccination. The CDR3 runs 16 residues. The germline gives CDR1 SEHNR, CDR2 FQNEAQ (reference sequence). V was clipped by 6 bases and J by 1 base, with 16 bases between them. General study findings and limits: FACS-sorted repertoires could harbor abundant contaminating bulk-population clonotypes. Post-booster repertoires contained most primary-vaccination clones again (about 95% CD4, about 90% CD8).

A 5'RACE template-switching step, the method used to make TCR cDNA, added a universal primer site and UMIs. One entry per CDR3 protein results from TCRdb running MiXCR on the 5' RACE reads. The data hold a few hundred thousand distinct CDR3 sequences, with roughly a sixth observed a single time. Only a few counts were recorded for this clonotype. The antigen is undetermined. Material: PBMCs, obtained about 5 days after the first yellow fever vaccination. The TCR was taken from a man between 18 and 29 years old who received the YFV17D yellow fever vaccine. This rearrangement joins TRBV7-9 to TRBJ1-5; tentative D call: TRBD1 (6 bases). The CDR3 DNA follows: TGTGCCAGCAGTTCATACCGGGACACGAGCAATCAGCCCCAGCATTTT. As protein: CASSSYRDTSNQPQHF.